The 29 T cell receptor beta chains presented below share a single source sample, sequenced in a study of CD8 T cells in ankylosing spondylitis (dated by TCRdb to 2017 to 2019). Preparation of the library involved 5' RACE. The listed sequencing device is Illumina HiSeq 2500. TCRdb redid the processing of the public reads, applying fastp at Q25 and MiXCR, and retained in-frame beta chains. CDR3 protein sequences are deduplicated, and each keeps its most common genes and DNA. In this sample the table shows about 800,000 distinct CDR3 sequences, 10% to 15% of which occur a single time. The top ten hold about 0.5% of the sample. Study-wide conclusions, independent of this receptor: Blood from ankylosing spondylitis patients appeared to be characterized by a TCR beta motif composed of several highly homologous amino acid variants.

For these receptors, no antigen is known. Sequences were obtained from blood, either unsorted or a sorted T cell fraction (not recorded which). The receptors stem from a male donor with ankylosing spondylitis.

This clonotype was seen more than once but under ten times. The chain carries TRBV7-2 and TRBJ1-1, with no clear D. CDR3 size: 15 residues. Trimming shortened V by 1 base and J by 8 bases, and 17 bases separated the two germline ends. Germline loops: CDR1 SGHTA, CDR2 FQGNSA. This CDR3 is CASSLVVGIASEAFF. Here the CDR3 DNA reads TGTGCCAGCAGCTTAGTGGTCGGGATAGCTTCCGAAGCTTTCTTT.

This clonotype appeared many times. The V call is TRBV5-1, the J call TRBJ2-1, with TRBD1 matching 8 bases. The CDR3 spans 15 residues. J lost 2 bases, V lost 4 bases, and 5 bases had no gene match. The V gene's germline CDR1 is SGHRS and CDR2 YFSETQ. The DNA of the CDR3 is TGCGCCAGCAGCCTGGACAGGGTGACCTACAATGAGCAGTTCTTC. Amino acid sequence: CASSLDRVTYNEQFF.

This clonotype was observed a few times. This sequence joins TRBV29-1 and TRBJ1-1; 9 positions match TRBD1. With 6 bases clipped from V and 5 bases from J, the junction kept 4 bases outside the gene matches. Germline V gene lookup returns CDR1 SQVTM and CDR2 ANQGSEA. The CDR3 has 12 residues. The CDR3 region has the DNA TGCAGCGTCACGACAGGGGGAACTGAAGCTTTCTTT. Its translation: CSVTTGGTEAFF.

This clonotype was counted between two and nine times. This chain uses TRBV20-1 with TRBJ2-5; 10 bases agree with TRBD1. Per germline, CDR1 DFQATT and CDR2 SNEGSKA (reference sequence). The ends lost 6 bases at V and 4 bases at J; junction bases unmatched: 5. The CDR3 is made up of 13 amino acids. The CDR3 sequence: CSASTGGGETQYF. The CDR3 bases are TGCAGTGCCTCGACAGGGGGCGGAGAGACCCAGTACTTC.

This clonotype was seen at least ten times. V usage is TRBV20-1 and J usage is TRBJ1-1; 8 nucleotides align to TRBD1. Germline CDR1 reads DFQATT; CDR2 reads SNEGSKA (reference sequence). The trim removed 0 bases at V and 1 base at J, leaving 7 bases unmatched. The CDR3 is 16 residues long. The DNA of the CDR3 is TGCAGTGCTAGAGATCCCCGGACAGGGCAGAACACTGAAGCTTTCTTT. It is translated as CSARDPRTGQNTEAFF.

This chain joins TRBV7-8 and TRBJ1-1, with 7 bases that match TRBD1. This CDR3 is built from 15 residues. Germline lookup yields CDR1 SGHVS and CDR2 FQNEAQ. J was trimmed by 1 base and V by 4 bases; bases with no gene match: 6. CDR3 sequence (DNA): TGTGCCAGCAGCTCATTAGGGACAGCGAACACTGAAGCTTTCTTT. Protein product: CASSSLGTANTEAFF. The full variable domain, in which reference TRBV7-8 and TRBJ1-1 provide the parts outside the CDR3, is GAGVSQSPRYKVAKRGQDVALRCDPISGHVSLFWYQQALGQGPEFLTYFQNEAQLDKSGLPSDRFFAERPEGSVSTLKIQRTQQEDSAVYLCASSSLGTANTEAFFGQGTRLTVV.

This clonotype was found a few times. The rearrangement uses TRBV20-1 and TRBJ2-3, with 9 bases lining up with TRBD2. The CDR3 runs to 14 residues. Germline trimming cut 0 bases from V and 6 bases from J; bases unmatched to any gene: 4. Looked up from germline, CDR1 is DFQATT and CDR2 is SNEGSKA (reference sequence). CDR3 loop: CSARDLAGGDTQYF. CDR3 nucleotides: TGCAGTGCTAGAGATCTTGCGGGAGGGGATACGCAGTATTTT.

This chain links TRBV6-6 with TRBJ2-7, with 8 bases fitting TRBD2. Germline-derived CDR1 and CDR2 are MNHNY and SVGAGI (reference sequence). J was trimmed by 3 bases and V by 7 bases; bases with no gene match: 5. This CDR3 contains 13 residues. CDR3 DNA: TGTGCCAGCATCGGGACTAGATTCTACGAGCAGTACTTC. It yields the protein CASIGTRFYEQYF.

This clonotype was seen ten or more times. This chain connects TRBV7-2 to TRBJ1-2; 7 bases map to TRBD1. This CDR3 comprises 16 residues. The J segment lost 8 bases and the V segment lost 5 bases, leaving 17 bases of the junction unmatched. Germline CDR1 reads SGHTA; CDR2 reads FQGNSA. This CDR3 reads CASSPDRKGALDGYTF. The CDR3 bases are TGTGCCAGCAGCCCTGACCGAAAGGGGGCGTTGGACGGCTACACCTTC.

This clonotype has only a few counts. The chain uses TRBV7-2 and TRBJ1-1; D is possibly TRBD1 (5 bases). Trimming stripped 4 bases from V and 6 bases from J, with 21 bases between. The CDR3 spans 16 residues. CDR1 is SGHTA and CDR2 is FQGNSA in the germline V gene. The CDR3 DNA reads as TGTGCCAGCAGCTCGGCACTTAGGGGCGTAAGCGCTGAAGCTTTCTTT. Encoded protein: CASSSALRGVSAEAFF.

This clonotype was counted many times. V gene TRBV5-1 combines with J gene TRBJ2-7; D perhaps matches TRBD1 (6 bases). Trimming took off 0 bases at V and 1 base at J, with 8 bases between the two ends. Germline V gene data show CDR1 as SGHRS and CDR2 as YFSETQ. The CDR3 is 14 amino acids. CDR3 residues: CASSLVGTSYEQYF. The DNA of the CDR3 is TGCGCCAGCAGCTTGGTGGGGACATCCTACGAGCAGTACTTC. The variable domain in full, with the rest retrieved from reference TRBV5-1 and TRBJ2-7, is KAGVTQTPRYLIKTRGQQVTLSCSPISGHRSVSWYQQTPGQGLQFLFEYFSETQRNKGNFPGRFSGRQFSNSRSEMNVSTLELGDSALYLCASSLVGTSYEQYFGPGTRLTVT.

This clonotype was seen many times. The CDR3 here is CASSPEREGHLTYGYTF. CDR3 bases: TGTGCCAGCAGCCCTGAGCGAGAGGGGCATTTAACCTATGGCTACACCTTC. The rearrangement links TRBV27 to TRBJ1-2; the D gene is possibly TRBD1 (5 bases). The CDR3 has 17 amino acids. The germline V gene has CDR1 MNHEY and CDR2 SMNVEV (reference sequence). Deletions cut 6 bases from V and 4 bases from J, with 24 bases between.

This clonotype was seen a handful of times. This rearrangement joins TRBV25-1 to TRBJ2-3; TRBD1 aligns across 7 bases. The trim removed 3 bases at V and 0 bases at J, leaving 12 bases unmatched. The CDR3 extends over 18 amino acids. Germline CDR1 is MGHDK and CDR2 is SYGVNS. In DNA form, the CDR3 reads TGTGCCAGCAGTGATAAAACCCGACAGGGTACTAGCACAGATACGCAGTATTTT. Residues: CASSDKTRQGTSTDTQYF.

The chain is built from TRBV20-1 and TRBJ2-1; D is uncertain. Germline V gene data show CDR1 as DFQATT and CDR2 as SNEGSKA (reference sequence). Trimming shortened V by 6 bases and J by 7 bases, and 7 bases separated the two germline ends. The CDR3 contains 10 residues. CDR3 residues: CSALRNEQFF. The CDR3 DNA reads TGCAGTGCCCTTAGGAATGAGCAGTTCTTC.

This clonotype was found a few times. The rearrangement uses TRBV6-1 and TRBJ1-3; unclear D gene. The germline V gene has CDR1 MNHNS and CDR2 SASEGT. The CDR3 contains 14 residues. V lost 5 bases and J 0 bases, leaving 8 bases between the germline ends. Written as DNA, the CDR3 is TGTGCCAGCAGTCGGGTCAACTCTGGAAACACCATATATTTT. It specifies CASSRVNSGNTIYF.

This CDR3 is CASSPRGQTSAWYNEQFF. CDR3 bases: TGTGCCAGCTCACCCCGAGGCCAGACTAGCGCGTGGTACAATGAGCAGTTCTTC. The rearrangement uses TRBV18 and TRBJ2-1; 8 bases are a match to TRBD2. The V segment lost 3 bases and the J segment 4 bases; nucleotides outside the gene matches: 14. CDR3 length: 18 amino acids. From germline, CDR1 is KGHSH and CDR2 LQKENI. The full variable domain, rest sourced from reference TRBV18 and TRBJ2-1, is NAGVMQNPRHLVRRRGQEARLRCSPMKGHSHVYWYRQLPEEGLKFMVYLQKENIIDESGMPKERFSAEFPKEGPSILRIQQVVRGDSAAYFCASSPRGQTSAWYNEQFFGPGTRLTVL.

In DNA, the CDR3 is TGTGCCAGCATCACAGGGAACACCGGGGAGCTGTTTTTT. Translating it yields CASITGNTGELFF. J is TRBJ2-2 and V is TRBV6-2 or TRBV6-3, with D maybe TRBD1 (5 bases). Germline CDR1 and CDR2: MNHEY and SVGEGT. The V end was cut by 7 bases, the J end by 1 base, with 7 bases between. The CDR3 runs 13 residues.

This clonotype has only a few counts. The genes are TRBV6-1 and TRBJ2-7; possibly TRBD1 for D (6 bases). The CDR3 is made up of 15 amino acids. From germline, CDR1 is MNHNS and CDR2 SASEGT. The V end lost 6 bases, the J end lost 4 bases, and 19 bases lay between the germline ends. The CDR3, as DNA: TGTGCCAGCAGCAGAGGGCCAGGGGTAAGGTACGAGCAGTACTTC. This encodes CASSRGPGVRYEQYF.

The V gene is TRBV20-1, the J gene TRBJ2-3; 9 positions agree with TRBD2. In germline, CDR1 is DFQATT, CDR2 SNEGSKA (reference sequence). Trimming removed 5 bases from V and 2 bases from J; junction bases left unmatched: 5. This CDR3 has 14 amino acids. This CDR3 reads CSASSGVPTDTQYF. DNA of the CDR3: TGCAGTGCTTCTAGCGGGGTGCCCACAGATACGCAGTATTTT.

The rearrangement uses TRBV19 and TRBJ1-1; the D is unclear. Looked up from germline, CDR1 is LNHDA and CDR2 is SQIVND (reference sequence). V was pared by 4 bases and J by 2 bases, with 17 bases between. The CDR3 is made up of 16 amino acids. The CDR3 protein is CASSSSLKYRNTEAFF. Written as DNA, the CDR3 is TGTGCCAGTAGTAGCAGCCTAAAATACCGAAACACTGAAGCTTTCTTT.

This clonotype was seen repeatedly, ten times or more. The chain employs TRBV12-3 or TRBV12-4 and TRBJ1-2; D call uncertain. V gave up 3 bases and J gave up 2 bases, with 10 bases separating them. The CDR3 length is 14 residues. In nucleotides, the CDR3 is TGTGCCAGCAGTTTTAAGTCAGAGAACTATGGCTACACCTTC. Its translation: CASSFKSENYGYTF.

This chain joins TRBV5-1 and TRBJ2-7; no firm D call. Trimming pared 3 bases from V and 1 base from J, leaving 8 bases between. In germline, CDR1 is SGHRS, CDR2 YFSETQ. The CDR3 has 13 amino acids. The CDR3 spells CASSSDASYEQYF. The CDR3 coding sequence is TGCGCCAGCAGCTCGGATGCTTCCTACGAGCAGTACTTC.

This clonotype was seen a few times. The rearrangement links TRBV5-6 to TRBJ2-7; a weak D match, TRBD2 (5 bases). Trimming cost V 5 bases and J 0 bases, with 15 bases left between them. CDR1 is SGHDT and CDR2 is YYEEEE in the germline V gene. CDR3 length equals 15 residues. CDR3 DNA sequence: TGTGCCAGCAGTGCGGGCTTTACTCTCTCCTACGAGCAGTACTTC. Amino acid sequence: CASSAGFTLSYEQYF.

This clonotype was seen a few times. The chain has TRBV20-1 and TRBJ1-5; TRBD1 agrees at 7 bases. V dropped 5 bases and J dropped 7; count of bases not matched to a gene: 8. The CDR3 extends over 13 amino acids. From germline, CDR1 is DFQATT and CDR2 SNEGSKA (reference sequence). The CDR3 nucleotides are TGCAGTGCTCTATTTACAGGGGACCAGCCCCAGCATTTT. Translating gives CSALFTGDQPQHF.

The chain links TRBV6-5 to TRBJ2-7; D is unclear. This CDR3 region has 11 residues. CDR1 and CDR2 from the germline V gene are MNHEY and SVGAGI. Trimming removed 0 bases at V and 5 bases at J, with 2 bases between. CDR3 in DNA: TGTGCCAGCAGTTACTCGGACGAGCAGTACTTC. Amino acids: CASSYSDEQYF.

This sequence joins TRBV28 and TRBJ1-2, with D maybe TRBD1 (5 bases). Germline assignment: CDR1 MDHEN and CDR2 SYDVKM. This CDR3 spans 13 amino acids. Deletions cut 3 bases from V and 7 bases from J, with 12 bases between. The CDR3 sequence: CASSFQTVPGYTF. The DNA for the CDR3 is TGTGCCAGCAGTTTCCAGACAGTACCTGGCTACACCTTC.

This clonotype was found a few times. The chain employs TRBV7-2 and TRBJ2-1; 7 bases map to TRBD2. Germline CDR1 reads SGHTA; CDR2 reads FQGNSA. The ends lost 5 bases at V and 1 base at J; junction bases unmatched: 8. CDR3 length: 16 amino acids. CDR3 in amino acids: CASSKQGLGSYNEQFF. DNA of the CDR3: TGTGCCAGCAGCAAACAAGGACTAGGATCCTACAATGAGCAGTTCTTC.

This clonotype was observed a handful of times. The V call is TRBV20-1, the J call TRBJ2-5, with D perhaps matching TRBD2 (6 bases). V shed 6 bases and J shed 2 bases, with 16 bases lying between them. CDR1 DFQATT and CDR2 SNEGSKA come from the germline V gene (reference sequence). This CDR3 contains 14 residues. The CDR3 DNA is TGCAGTGCGCCTCCCGCTAGCGTTCAAGAGACCCAGTACTTC. Translating gives CSAPPASVQETQYF.

This chain links TRBV6-6 with TRBJ2-3; D gene unclear. The germline CDR1 and CDR2 sequences are MNHNY and SVGAGI (reference sequence). Deletions cut 7 bases from V and 2 bases from J, with 7 bases between. The CDR3 loop spans 12 amino acids. DNA of the CDR3: TGTGCCAGCAAACCAAACACAGATACGCAGTATTTT. Amino acid sequence: CASKPNTDTQYF.